This T cell receptor beta chain was captured in a study of cytomegalovirus exposure and HLA in healthy donors. Repertoires were generated with immunoSEQ multiplex PCR, while TCRdb's copy carries only in-frame clones and drops some. This table has over 110,000 clones, almost 85% appearing once. Material: PBMCs. The receptor comes from a woman between 25 and 40 years old in good health and CMV-seronegative.

The CDR3 DNA reads as TGTGCCATCTACTTAGGAGGGAAAAATAACTATGGCTACACCTTC. This codes for CAIYLGGKNNYGYTF. The chain is built from TRBV28 and TRBJ1-2; D gene uncertain. V lost 10 bases and J lost 1, with 19 bases in between. Germline CDR1 reads MDHEN; CDR2 reads SYDVKM. This CDR3 is 15 amino acids long.